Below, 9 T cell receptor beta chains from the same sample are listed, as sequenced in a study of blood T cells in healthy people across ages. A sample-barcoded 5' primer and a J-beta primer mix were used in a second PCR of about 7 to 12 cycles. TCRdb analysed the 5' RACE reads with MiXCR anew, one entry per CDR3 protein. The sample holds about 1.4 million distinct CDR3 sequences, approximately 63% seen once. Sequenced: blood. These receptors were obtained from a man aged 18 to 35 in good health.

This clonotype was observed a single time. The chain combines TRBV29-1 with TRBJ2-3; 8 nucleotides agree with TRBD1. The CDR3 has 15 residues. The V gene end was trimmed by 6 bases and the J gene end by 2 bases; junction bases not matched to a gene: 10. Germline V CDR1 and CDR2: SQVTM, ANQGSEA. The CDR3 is CSVRAGGGITDTQYF. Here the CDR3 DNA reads TGCAGCGTCCGAGCAGGGGGCGGTATCACAGATACGCAGTATTTT.

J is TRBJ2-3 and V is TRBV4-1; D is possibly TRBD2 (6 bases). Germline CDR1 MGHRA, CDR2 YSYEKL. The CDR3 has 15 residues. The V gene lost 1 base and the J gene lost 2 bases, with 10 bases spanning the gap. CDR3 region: CASSQAGGNTDTQYF. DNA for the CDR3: TGCGCCAGCAGCCAAGCTGGAGGGAACACAGATACGCAGTATTTT.

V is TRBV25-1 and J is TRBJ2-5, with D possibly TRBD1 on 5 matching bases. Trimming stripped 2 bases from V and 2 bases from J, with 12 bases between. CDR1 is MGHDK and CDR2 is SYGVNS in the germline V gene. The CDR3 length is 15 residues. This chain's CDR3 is CASSEIQTDQETQYF. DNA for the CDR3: TGTGCCAGCAGTGAAATCCAGACAGATCAAGAGACCCAGTACTTC.

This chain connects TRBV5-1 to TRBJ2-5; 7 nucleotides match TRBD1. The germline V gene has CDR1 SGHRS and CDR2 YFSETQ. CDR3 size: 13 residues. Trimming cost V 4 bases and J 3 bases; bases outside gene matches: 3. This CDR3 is CASSIGTEETQYF. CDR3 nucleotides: TGCGCCAGCAGCATAGGGACAGAAGAGACCCAGTACTTC.

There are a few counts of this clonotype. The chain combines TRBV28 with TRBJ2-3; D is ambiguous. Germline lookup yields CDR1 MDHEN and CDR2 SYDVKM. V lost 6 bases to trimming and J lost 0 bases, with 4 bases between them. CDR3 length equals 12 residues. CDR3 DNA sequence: TGTGCCAGCAGGGTTAGCACAGATACGCAGTATTTT. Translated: CASRVSTDTQYF.

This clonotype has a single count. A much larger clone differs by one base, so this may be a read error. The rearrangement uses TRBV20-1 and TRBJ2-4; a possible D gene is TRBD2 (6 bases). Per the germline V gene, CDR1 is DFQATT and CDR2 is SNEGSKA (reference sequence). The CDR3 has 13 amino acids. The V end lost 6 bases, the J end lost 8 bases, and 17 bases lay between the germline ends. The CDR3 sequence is CSARDWLRDIQYF. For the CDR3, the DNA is TGCAGTGCACGGGACTGGCTGAGGGACATTCAGTACTTC.

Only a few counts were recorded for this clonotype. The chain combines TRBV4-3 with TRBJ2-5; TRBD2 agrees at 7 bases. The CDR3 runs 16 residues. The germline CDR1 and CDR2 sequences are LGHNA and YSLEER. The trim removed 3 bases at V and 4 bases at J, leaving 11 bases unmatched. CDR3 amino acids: CASSQERLAGGETQYF. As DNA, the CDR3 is TGCGCCAGCAGCCAGGAACGACTAGCCGGAGGAGAGACCCAGTACTTC.

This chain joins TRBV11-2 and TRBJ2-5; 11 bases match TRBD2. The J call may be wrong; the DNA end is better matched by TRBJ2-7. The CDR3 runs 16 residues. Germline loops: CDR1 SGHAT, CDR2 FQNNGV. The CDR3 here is CASSWAGTSGAYEQYF. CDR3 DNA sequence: TGTGCCAGCAGCTGGGCCGGGACTAGCGGTGCCTACGAGCAGTACTTC.

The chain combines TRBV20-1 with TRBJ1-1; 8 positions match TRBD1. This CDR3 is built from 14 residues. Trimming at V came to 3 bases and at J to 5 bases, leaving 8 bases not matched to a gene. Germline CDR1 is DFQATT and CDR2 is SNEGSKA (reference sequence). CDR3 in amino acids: CSASLTGDDTEAFF. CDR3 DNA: TGCAGTGCTAGCCTGACAGGGGATGATACTGAAGCTTTCTTT.